This T cell receptor beta chain came from a study of T cells after yellow fever vaccination. Study results and limitations: Post-booster repertoires again held most primary-vaccination clones (about 96% CD4, 88% CD8). Clonotypes appearing in both CD4 and CD8 compartments existed, and their share was small.

This clonotype was recorded at least ten times. Its antigen is as yet unknown. MiXCR, run by TCRdb on the 5' RACE reads, gives a single entry per CDR3 protein. The sample has approximately 250,000 distinct CDR3 sequences, 3.6% seen once. Trimming took off 8 bases at V and 1 base at J, with 8 bases between the two ends. CDR3 length: 12 amino acids. The sample in question was PBMCs, obtained 15 days after the yellow fever booster vaccination. The receptor was derived from a young man who received the YFV17D yellow fever vaccine. The V gene is TRBV12-3 or TRBV12-4, the J gene TRBJ1-1; the D is unclear. CDR3 loop: CASLMGNTEAFF. In nucleotides, the CDR3 is TGTGCCAGCCTCATGGGGAACACTGAAGCTTTCTTT.